This note documents a single T cell receptor (beta chain) sequence. Its target antigen remains unknown. The record has no base qualities; no much larger clone is one base away. This sample is drawn from a study of cytomegalovirus exposure and HLA in healthy donors (dated 2017 in TCRdb). A note on the overall study: In an earlier analysis of 587 of the donors, 276 Gb of sequence data and some 120 million unique TCR beta sequences from about 190 million T cells were reported. Roughly 300 gigabases of sequencing data and tens of millions of unique TCR sequences made up an early release that covered under 750 HLA-typed donors. Of the approximately 400 genotyped donors, roughly 85% fell in the genetic ancestry cluster associated with self-reported Caucasian donors. The study aimed to test whether signatures of past pathogen exposure could be identified by cataloging public T cell receptors. Using immunosequencing, the study profiled T cell repertoires from fewer than 700 subjects and related those repertoires to cytomegalovirus serostatus. A separate validation cohort of about 110 different subjects was used in addition to the 666-subject first cohort. The study combined high-throughput TCR immunosequencing, statistical association of individual TCRs with disease status, and machine learning to predict cytomegalovirus infection status. A later analysis re-analyzed previously published TCR beta repertoires from 660 or so donors and added high-resolution HLA genotyping to study TCR occurrence patterns. Rather than using new phenotypic data, the later analysis identified candidate immune exposures from TCR beta sequences and from how often those sequences occurred across donors. An earlier analysis of 587 of the donors used high-throughput TCR beta sequencing to judge whether each TCR beta V gene segment behaved as functional or pseudogenic. Donor age, sex, ethnicity and CMV serostatus were collected together with the repertoire data. Genome-wide SNP genotypes for about 65% of the 666 donors were used in a later genetic analysis, which treated that subset as a discovery cohort. All discovery cohort repertoires had been generated on a single sequencing platform. HLA typing covered class I and class II loci at four-digit resolution. Typing coverage differed by locus: A, B, C, DRB1 and DQB1 were typed in about 620-640 donors, DQA1 in around 500, DPA1 in 600 to 610, and DPB1 in 400 to 480. Because of strong linkage in the cohort, a handful of DR-DQ haplotypes were treated as single units for association and clustering. Among about 360 genotyped donors of the cohort, an average of about 240,000 unique TCR beta nucleotide sequences were sequenced per donor, roughly 20% of them non-productive.

The cohort was made up of roughly 670 healthy bone marrow donors. All cohort members were sampled while nominally healthy, although unrecorded immune exposures were likely present. The donor was CMV seronegative and was included in the group of several hundred seronegative cohort members. A peripheral blood sample was collected from each donor, and TCR beta sequencing was performed on peripheral blood mononuclear cells. Genomic DNA was extracted from the blood cell samples with the Qiagen DNeasy Blood Extraction Kit. The germline V gene encodes CDR1 SGHNT and CDR2 YYREEE (reference sequence). Inclusive of the bounding cysteine and phenylalanine, the CDR3 is 14 residues long. Only the CDR3 DNA stays, 42 bases, in frame from base 1. Ends trimmed: V by 6 bases, J by 2 bases; bases unmatched to a gene: 5. The library was prepared using the immunoSEQ multiplex PCR assay. For the multiplex PCR, a mixture combining 60 forward primers for TCR Vbeta segments and 13 reverse primers for TCR Jbeta segments was used. The CDR3 region of rearranged TCR beta genes was amplified from genomic DNA by a multiplex PCR assay. Amplified TCR beta libraries were sequenced as 87-base-pair reads on the Illumina HiSeq System. As for the original processing: In a later analysis, 77 million or so unique TCR beta chains were counted across the approximately 620 repertoires, and approximately 9.9 million of these chains were shared by at least two donors. Raw reads were error-corrected and collapsed into unique sequences by a nearest-neighbor algorithm in which closely related sequences were merged to remove PCR and sequencing errors. Alignment of CDR3 sequences to IMGT reference sequences was used to assign V, D and J gene segments. Each retained sequence needed at least a six-nucleotide match to both a V gene segment and a J gene segment. Rearrangements were classified as productive when the CDR3 lacked stop codons and remained in frame with V and J, and all other rearrangements were classified as non-productive. Following IMGT convention, CDR3 was defined as the stretch from the second conserved V-encoded cysteine to the conserved J-encoded phenylalanine. The earlier analysis of about 610 of the donors excluded sequences that lacked an unambiguous match to a single V gene segment. An earlier analysis of 587 of the donors classified V segments as functional when productive rearrangements were above 56.7% and as segregating when the standard deviation between donors was above 5%. A statistical classification framework was built to diagnose cytomegalovirus status from the catalog of TCR beta chain sequences. In a later analysis, TCR nucleotide sequences were compared against IMGT/GENE-DB human TR gene sequences so that V and J genes could be assigned. A later analysis assigned CDR3 sequences and most-parsimonious VDJ recombination scenarios with the TCRdist pipeline. In a later analysis, each TCR beta chain was defined by its CDR3 amino acid sequence together with its V-gene family, and reads lacking a unique V-gene family were excluded. A later analysis removed 550 to 650 highly shared, low-generation-probability nucleotide sequences to deal with suspected cross-contamination and a sequencing artifact. In a later analysis, a clonal expansion index was calculated for each public chain from normalized within-repertoire ranks of inferred template counts. A later analysis computed generation probabilities with a VDJ recombination model fitted to out-of-frame rearrangements, and checked the results against IGoR. A later analysis scored TCR-TCR, TCR-HLA and TCR-CMV co-occurrence with hypergeometric tests, applying a repertoire-size bias correction to TCR pairs. To estimate false discovery rates, a later analysis permuted the HLA or CMV assignments 20 times. A later analysis grouped co-occurring TCRs with DBSCAN, adding TCRdist sequence similarity when clustering within HLA-allele-positive subsets. Repertoires with fewer than 30,000 or more than 120,000 public chains were left out of co-occurrence clustering, as were a handful of repertoires with anomalous nucleotide sharing. This immuneACCESS table, as held by TCRdb, lists in-frame sequences with V and J called but not all clones. Of the missing ones, under half trace to an unresolved V gene in checked studies; the others have no known cause. V and J calls plus clone size are reproduced from that table; the DNA served to infer D and trimming. In all, the sample holds approximately 210,000 clones, and 85% to 90% of those were seen once. The ten largest clones add up to around 1.5% of the sample.

Points the paper makes about the study in general: Several of the top co-occurrence clusters appeared to be linked to parvovirus B19, influenza, CMV and Epstein-Barr virus, according to a later analysis. Most TCR sequences were observed very rarely across donors, whereas some public TCRs were present in many individuals. This cohort had only TCR beta chains sequenced, and the lack of alpha or paired-chain data limited which features could be detected. Cytomegalovirus status was reported to be diagnosed by the classifier with high specificity and sensitivity in both the original and validation cohorts. Three of the identified cytomegalovirus-associated TCR beta chains were confirmed in vitro to be specific for cytomegalovirus antigens. Assigning TCR associations to individual alleles was difficult when HLA alleles, especially DR and DQ, strongly co-occurred. According to a later analysis, TCR association rates differed among HLA loci, with DRB1 alleles showing the most associated TCRs and HLA-C alleles showing the fewest. Broadly in line with IMGT annotations, most TCR beta V segments showed up in productive rearrangements about 87% or about 30% of the time in an earlier analysis of under 700 of the donors. The presence/absence analyses assumed that sequencing depth was roughly uniform across donors, and that assumption may not be true. In a later genetic analysis, a missense DCLRE1C variant was associated with V-gene and J-gene trimming of TCR beta chains, and the association was replicated in an independent cohort. Because counts were too low, about 18 rarely observed V segments, including chromosome 9 orphons, were left out of the earlier analysis of approximately 580 of the donors. The only immune exposure information available for the cohort was CMV serostatus. Because some donors lacked HLA typing at each locus, the association tests relied only on the typed subset. A further reported finding was that TCR beta sequences accurately predicted the HLA-A and HLA-B alleles for most subjects in the first cohort. According to the authors, the approach could potentially be generalized to other disease states and immunological phenotypes. At a false discovery rate of 0.05, a later analysis linked 16,951 TCR beta sequences to specific HLA alleles. Because the 87-base-pair reads could not distinguish some IMGT-functional V segments, including TRBV6-2 and TRBV6-3, those segments were excluded. Most CMV-associated TCR beta chains appeared to be HLA-restricted in a later analysis, and the HLA associations seemed to be driven largely by CMV exposure. The sequencing pipeline was judged likely to have produced a cluster of highly shared sequence variants as a technical artifact. Compared with the approximately 700-donor mean, donors in an Asian-associated ancestry cluster had fewer N-insertions in productive TCRs, according to a later genetic analysis. Compared with equally common non-associated chains, HLA-associated TCR beta chains in a later analysis were more clonally expanded and had lower generation probabilities. Linkage disequilibrium might explain the correlated functional status among segregating V segments, but an unknown experimental factor could not be ruled out. A total of around 150 TCR beta chains were listed by the study as associated with cytomegalovirus.

This sequence originates from a woman aged 18-29 years in good health and CMV-seronegative. Material for sequencing was PBMCs. The V gene is TRBV5-4 and the J gene is TRBJ2-3, and TRBD2 aligns with 8 junction nucleotides. The CDR3 region has the sequence CASTAGGHTDTQYF. The DNA sequence is as follows: TGTGCCAGCACCGCGGGGGGACACACAGATACGCAGTATTTT.